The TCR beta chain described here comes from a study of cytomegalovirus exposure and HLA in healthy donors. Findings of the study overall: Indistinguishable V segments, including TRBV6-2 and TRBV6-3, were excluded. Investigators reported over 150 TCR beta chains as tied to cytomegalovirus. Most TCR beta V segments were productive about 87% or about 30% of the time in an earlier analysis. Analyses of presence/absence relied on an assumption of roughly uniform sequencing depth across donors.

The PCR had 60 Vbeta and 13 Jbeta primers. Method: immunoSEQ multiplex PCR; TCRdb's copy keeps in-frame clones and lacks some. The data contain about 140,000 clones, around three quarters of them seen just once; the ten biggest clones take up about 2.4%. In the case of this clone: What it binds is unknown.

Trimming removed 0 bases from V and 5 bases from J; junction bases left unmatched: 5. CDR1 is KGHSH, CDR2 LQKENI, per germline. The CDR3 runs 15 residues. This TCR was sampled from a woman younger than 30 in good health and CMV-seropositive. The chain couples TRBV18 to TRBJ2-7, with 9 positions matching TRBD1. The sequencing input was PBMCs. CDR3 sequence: CASSPPGTGLDEQYF. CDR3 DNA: TGTGCCAGCTCACCACCCGGGACAGGGCTCGACGAGCAGTACTTC.